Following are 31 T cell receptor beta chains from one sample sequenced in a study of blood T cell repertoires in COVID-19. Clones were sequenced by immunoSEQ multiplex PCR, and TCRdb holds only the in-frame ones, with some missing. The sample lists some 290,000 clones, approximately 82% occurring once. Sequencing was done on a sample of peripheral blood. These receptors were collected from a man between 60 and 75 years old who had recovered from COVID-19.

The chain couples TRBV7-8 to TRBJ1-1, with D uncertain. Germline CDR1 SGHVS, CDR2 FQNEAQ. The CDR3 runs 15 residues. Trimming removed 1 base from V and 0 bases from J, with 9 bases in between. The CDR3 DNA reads TGTGCCAGCAGCTTAGGGAGTCAGATGAACACTGAAGCTTTCTTT. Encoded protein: CASSLGSQMNTEAFF.

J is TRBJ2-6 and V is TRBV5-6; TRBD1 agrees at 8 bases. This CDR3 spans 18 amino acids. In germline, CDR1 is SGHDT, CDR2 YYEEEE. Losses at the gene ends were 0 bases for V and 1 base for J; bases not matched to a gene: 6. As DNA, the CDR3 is TGTGCCAGCAGCTTGGCCGTGACAGGGGTATCTGGGGCCAACGTCCTGACTTTC. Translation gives CASSLAVTGVSGANVLTF.

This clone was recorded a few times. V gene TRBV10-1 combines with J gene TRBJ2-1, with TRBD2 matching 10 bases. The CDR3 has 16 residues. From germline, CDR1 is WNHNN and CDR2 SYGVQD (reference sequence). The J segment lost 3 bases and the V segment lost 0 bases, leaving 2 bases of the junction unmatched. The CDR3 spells CASSESWTSGYNEQFF. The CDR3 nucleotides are TGCGCCAGCAGTGAGTCCTGGACTAGCGGCTACAATGAGCAGTTCTTC.

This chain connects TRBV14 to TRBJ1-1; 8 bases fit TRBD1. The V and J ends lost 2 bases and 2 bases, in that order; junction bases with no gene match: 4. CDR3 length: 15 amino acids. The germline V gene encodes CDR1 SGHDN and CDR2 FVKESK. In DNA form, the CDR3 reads TGTGCCAGCAGCCAATTGACAGGGGATAACACTGAAGCTTTCTTT. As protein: CASSQLTGDNTEAFF.

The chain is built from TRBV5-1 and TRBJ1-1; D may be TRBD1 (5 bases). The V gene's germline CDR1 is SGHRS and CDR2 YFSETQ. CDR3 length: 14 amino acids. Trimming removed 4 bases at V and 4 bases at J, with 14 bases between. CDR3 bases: TGCGCCAGCAGCACGTGGAGGGGAGGCACTGAAGCTTTCTTT. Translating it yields CASSTWRGGTEAFF.

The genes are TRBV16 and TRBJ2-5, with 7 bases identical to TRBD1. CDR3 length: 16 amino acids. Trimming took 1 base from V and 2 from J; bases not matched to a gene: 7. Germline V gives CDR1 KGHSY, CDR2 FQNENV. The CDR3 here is CASSQWSPGQQETQYF. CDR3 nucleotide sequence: TGTGCCAGCAGCCAATGGTCCCCGGGACAGCAAGAGACCCAGTACTTC. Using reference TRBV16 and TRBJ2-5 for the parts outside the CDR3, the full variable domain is GEEVAQTPKHLVRGEGQKAKLYCAPIKGHSYVFWYQQVLKNEFKFLISFQNENVFDETGMPKERFSAKCLPNSPCSLEIQATKLEDSAVYFCASSQWSPGQQETQYFGPGTRLLVL.

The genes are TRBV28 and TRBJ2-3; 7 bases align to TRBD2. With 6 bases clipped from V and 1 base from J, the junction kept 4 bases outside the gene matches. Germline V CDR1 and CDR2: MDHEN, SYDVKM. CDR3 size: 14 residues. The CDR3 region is CASRTRGGTDTQYF. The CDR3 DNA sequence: TGTGCCAGCAGGACCCGGGGGGGCACAGATACGCAGTATTTT.

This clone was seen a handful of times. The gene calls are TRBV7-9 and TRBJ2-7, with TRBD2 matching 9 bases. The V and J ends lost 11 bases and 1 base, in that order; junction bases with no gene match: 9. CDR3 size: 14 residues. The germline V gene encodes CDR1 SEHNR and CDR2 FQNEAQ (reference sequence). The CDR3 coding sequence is TGTGCCTTAGTAGCGGGGGCCGGATCCTACGAGCAGTACTTC. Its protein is CALVAGAGSYEQYF.

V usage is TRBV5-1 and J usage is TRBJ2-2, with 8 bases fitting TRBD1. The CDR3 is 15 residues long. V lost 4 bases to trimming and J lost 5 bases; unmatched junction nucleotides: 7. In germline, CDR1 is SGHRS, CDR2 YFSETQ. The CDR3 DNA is TGCGCCAGCAGCCGGGGACAGGTCGGAACCGGGGAGCTGTTTTTT. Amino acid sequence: CASSRGQVGTGELFF.

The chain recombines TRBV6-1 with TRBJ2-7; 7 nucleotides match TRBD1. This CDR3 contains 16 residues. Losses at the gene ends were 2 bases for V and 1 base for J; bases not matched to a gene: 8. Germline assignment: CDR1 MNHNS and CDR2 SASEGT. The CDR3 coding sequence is TGTGCCAGCAGTGAACTGACAGGGCTCGGGTCCTACGAGCAGTACTTC. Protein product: CASSELTGLGSYEQYF.

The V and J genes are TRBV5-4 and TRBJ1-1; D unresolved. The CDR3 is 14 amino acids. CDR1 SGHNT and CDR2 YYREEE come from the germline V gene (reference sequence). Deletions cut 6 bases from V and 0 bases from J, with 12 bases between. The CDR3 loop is CASTQDQLNTEAFF. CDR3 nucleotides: TGTGCCAGCACCCAGGATCAGCTGAACACTGAAGCTTTCTTT.

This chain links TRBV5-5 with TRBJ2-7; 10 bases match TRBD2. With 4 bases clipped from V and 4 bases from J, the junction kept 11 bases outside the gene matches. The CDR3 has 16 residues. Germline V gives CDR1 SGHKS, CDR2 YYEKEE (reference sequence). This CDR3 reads CASSKQPGTSEYEQYF. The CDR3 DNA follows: TGTGCCAGCAGCAAACAACCCGGGACTAGCGAATACGAGCAGTACTTC.

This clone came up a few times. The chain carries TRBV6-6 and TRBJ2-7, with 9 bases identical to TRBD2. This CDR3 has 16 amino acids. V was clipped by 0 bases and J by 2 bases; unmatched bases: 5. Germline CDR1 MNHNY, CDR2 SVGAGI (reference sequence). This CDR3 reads CASSYSSSGGPYEQYF. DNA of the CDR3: TGTGCCAGCAGTTACTCGAGTAGCGGGGGTCCCTACGAGCAGTACTTC.

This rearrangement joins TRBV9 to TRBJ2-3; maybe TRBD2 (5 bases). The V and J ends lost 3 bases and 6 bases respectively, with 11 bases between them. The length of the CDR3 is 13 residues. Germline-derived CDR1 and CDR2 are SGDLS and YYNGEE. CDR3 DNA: TGTGCCAGCAGCGACAGCGGCGGGGATACGCAGTATTTT. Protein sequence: CASSDSGGDTQYF.

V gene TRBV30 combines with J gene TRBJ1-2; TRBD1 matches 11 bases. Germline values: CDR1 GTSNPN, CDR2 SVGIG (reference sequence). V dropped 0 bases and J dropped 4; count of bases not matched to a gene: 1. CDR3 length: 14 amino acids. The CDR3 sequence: CAWSVGQGVYGYTF. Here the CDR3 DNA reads TGTGCCTGGAGTGTGGGACAGGGGGTCTATGGCTACACCTTC.

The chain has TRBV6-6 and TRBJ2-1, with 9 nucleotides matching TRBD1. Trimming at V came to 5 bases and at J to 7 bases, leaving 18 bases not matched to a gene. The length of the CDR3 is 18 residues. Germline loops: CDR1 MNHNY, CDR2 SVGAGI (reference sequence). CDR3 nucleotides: TGTGCCAGCAGTCGAACTAATACCGGGACAGGGTCAAGGAATGAGCAGTTCTTC. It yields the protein CASSRTNTGTGSRNEQFF.

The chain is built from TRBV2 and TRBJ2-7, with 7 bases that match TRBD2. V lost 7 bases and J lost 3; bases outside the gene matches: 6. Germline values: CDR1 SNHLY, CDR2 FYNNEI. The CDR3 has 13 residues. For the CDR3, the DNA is TGTGCCAGCATGGCTAGCGGAGACTACGAGCAGTACTTC. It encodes CASMASGDYEQYF.

CDR3 bases: TGTGCCAGCAGTAGAGCCGGGACAGGGTATGGCTACACCTTC. Residues: CASSRAGTGYGYTF. This chain links TRBV6-5 with TRBJ1-2; 9 bases map to TRBD1. V gave up 5 bases and J gave up 5 bases; unmatched junction bases: 6. This CDR3 has 14 amino acids. Germline V gene lookup returns CDR1 MNHEY and CDR2 SVGAGI.

CDR3 DNA: TGTGCCACGCGGGGGGGAGGGGCAACTAATGAAAAACTGTTTTTT. Protein: CATRGGGATNEKLFF. This chain uses TRBV6-5 with TRBJ1-4; a possible D gene is TRBD1 (5 bases). The V end lost 10 bases, the J end lost 0 bases, and 15 bases lay between the germline ends. The CDR3 sequence is 15 residues long. Germline V gene data show CDR1 as MNHEY and CDR2 as SVGAGI.

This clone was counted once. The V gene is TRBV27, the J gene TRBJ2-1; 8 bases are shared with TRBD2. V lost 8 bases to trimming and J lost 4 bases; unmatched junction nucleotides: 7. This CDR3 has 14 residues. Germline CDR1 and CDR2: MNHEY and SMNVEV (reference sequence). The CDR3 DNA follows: TGTGCCAGCGGCAAGCGGGAGAATTACAATGAGCAGTTCTTC. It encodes CASGKRENYNEQFF.

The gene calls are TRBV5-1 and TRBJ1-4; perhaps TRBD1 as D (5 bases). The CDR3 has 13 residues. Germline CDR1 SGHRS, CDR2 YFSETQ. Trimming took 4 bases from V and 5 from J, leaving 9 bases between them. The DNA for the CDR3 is TGCGCCAGCAGCCGGGGGGGAAATGAAAAACTGTTTTTT. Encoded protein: CASSRGGNEKLFF.

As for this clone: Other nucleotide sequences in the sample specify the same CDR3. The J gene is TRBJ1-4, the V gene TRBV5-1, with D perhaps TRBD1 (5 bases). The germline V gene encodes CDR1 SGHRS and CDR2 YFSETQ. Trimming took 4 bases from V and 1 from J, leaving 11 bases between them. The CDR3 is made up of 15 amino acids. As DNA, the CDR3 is TGCGCCAGCAGCCCGGGGAGGGGAACTAATGAAAAACTGTTTTTT. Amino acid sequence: CASSPGRGTNEKLFF.

The CDR3 sequence: CATSDNRAGGYTF. As DNA, the CDR3 is TGTGCCACCAGTGACAACAGGGCGGGTGGCTACACCTTC. V usage is TRBV24-1 and J usage is TRBJ1-2, with TRBD1 as a possible D gene (6 bases). Trimming took off 4 bases at V and 7 bases at J, with 12 bases between the two ends. CDR3 length: 13 amino acids. CDR1 and CDR2 (germline): KGHDR, SFDVKD.

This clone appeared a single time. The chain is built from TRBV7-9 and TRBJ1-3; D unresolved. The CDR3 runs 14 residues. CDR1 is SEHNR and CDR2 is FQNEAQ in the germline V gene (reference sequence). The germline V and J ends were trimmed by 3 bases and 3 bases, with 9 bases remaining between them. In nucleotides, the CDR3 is TGTGCCAGCAGCTTCGGAGTGAATGGAAACACCATATATTTT. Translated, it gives CASSFGVNGNTIYF. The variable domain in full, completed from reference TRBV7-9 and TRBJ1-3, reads DTGVSQNPRHKITKRGQNVTFRCDPISEHNRLYWYRQTLGQGPEFLTYFQNEAQLEKSRLLSDRFSAERPKGSFSTLEIQRTEQGDSAMYLCASSFGVNGNTIYFGEGSWLTVV.

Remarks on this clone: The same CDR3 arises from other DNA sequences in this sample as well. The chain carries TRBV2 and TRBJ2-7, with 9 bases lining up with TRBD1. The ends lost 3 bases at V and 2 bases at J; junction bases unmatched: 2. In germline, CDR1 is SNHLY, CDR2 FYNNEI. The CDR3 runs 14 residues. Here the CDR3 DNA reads TGTGCCAGCAGTGAGGACAGGGGACCCTACGAGCAGTACTTC. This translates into CASSEDRGPYEQYF.

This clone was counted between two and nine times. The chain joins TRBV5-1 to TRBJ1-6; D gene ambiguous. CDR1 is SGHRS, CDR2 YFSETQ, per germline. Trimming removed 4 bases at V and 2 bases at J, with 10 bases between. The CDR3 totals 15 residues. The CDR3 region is CASSALPPYNSPLHF. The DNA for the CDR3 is TGCGCCAGCAGCGCCCTACCCCCCTATAATTCACCCCTCCACTTT.

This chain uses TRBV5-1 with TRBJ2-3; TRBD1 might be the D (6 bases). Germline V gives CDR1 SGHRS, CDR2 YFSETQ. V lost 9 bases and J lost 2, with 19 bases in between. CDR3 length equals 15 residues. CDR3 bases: TGCGCCACCAATTCCGGCAGGGGACACACAGATACGCAGTATTTT. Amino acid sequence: CATNSGRGHTDTQYF.

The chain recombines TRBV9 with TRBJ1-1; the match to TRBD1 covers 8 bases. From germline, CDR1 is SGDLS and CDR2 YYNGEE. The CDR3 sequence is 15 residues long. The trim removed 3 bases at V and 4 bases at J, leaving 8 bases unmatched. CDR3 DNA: TGTGCCAGCAGCGCGACAGGGGCGAAGTTCACTGAAGCTTTCTTT. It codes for CASSATGAKFTEAFF.

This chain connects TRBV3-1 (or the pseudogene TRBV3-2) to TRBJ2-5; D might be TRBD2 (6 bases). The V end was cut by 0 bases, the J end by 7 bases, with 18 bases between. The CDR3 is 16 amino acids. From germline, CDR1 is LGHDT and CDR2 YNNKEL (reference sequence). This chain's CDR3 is CASSQDLVSGSWTQYF. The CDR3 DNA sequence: TGTGCCAGCAGCCAAGATCTTGTCAGCGGGTCATGGACCCAGTACTTC.

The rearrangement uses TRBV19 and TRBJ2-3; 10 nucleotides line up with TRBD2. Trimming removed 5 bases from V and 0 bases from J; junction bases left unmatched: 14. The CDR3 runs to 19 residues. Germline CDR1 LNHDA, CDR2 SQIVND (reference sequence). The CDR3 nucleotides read TGTGCCAGTAGTTCATCTAGCGGGAGCCCCTTAGTGAGCACAGATACGCAGTATTTT. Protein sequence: CASSSSSGSPLVSTDTQYF.

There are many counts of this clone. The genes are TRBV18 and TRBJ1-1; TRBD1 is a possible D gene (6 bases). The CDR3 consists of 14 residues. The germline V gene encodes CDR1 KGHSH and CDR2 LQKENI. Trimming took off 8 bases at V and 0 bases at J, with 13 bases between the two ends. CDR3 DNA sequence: TGTGCCAGCCATCCGGACAGTTTGAACACTGAAGCTTTCTTT. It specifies CASHPDSLNTEAFF.